This T cell receptor (beta chain) was recorded in a study of untreated major depressive disorder. Germline CDR1 is MNHEY and CDR2 is SMNVEV (reference sequence). V was clipped by 6 bases and J by 7 bases; unmatched bases: 14. This CDR3 has 17 residues. The table came from immunoSEQ multiplex PCR; TCRdb's copy has only in-frame clones and leaves some out. The table records 20,000 or so clones, more than 75% of them present only once. The gene calls are TRBV27 and TRBJ1-4; 10 bases match TRBD1. Sequencing was done on a sample of CD4+ T cells from PBMCs. This receptor was identified in a woman aged 25 to 39 in good health. The CDR3 sequence is CASRSPGQGLLREKLFF. The CDR3 DNA is TGTGCCAGCAGATCTCCGGGACAGGGGTTGTTACGTGAAAAACTGTTTTTT.